This passage covers 9 T cell receptor beta chains from one sample sequenced in a study of blood T cell repertoires in COVID-19. The method was immunoSEQ multiplex PCR; TCRdb's version includes in-frame clones alone and lacks a portion of them. The data hold about 240,000 clones, with approximately 86% observed a single time. Sequenced: peripheral blood. The source is a woman aged 70-85 years with active or convalescent COVID-19.

This clone was seen only once. The chain recombines TRBV12-5 with TRBJ1-1; no definite D call. The ends were cut back, 3 bases at V and 7 bases at J, with 9 bases in the middle. Germline assignment: CDR1 LGHNT and CDR2 FRNRAP. The CDR3 covers 12 residues. CDR3 in amino acids: CASGFGSSEAFF. CDR3 nucleotides: TGTGCTAGTGGTTTTGGGTCTAGTGAAGCTTTCTTT. Full variable domain (missing parts from reference TRBV12-5 and TRBJ1-1): DARVTQTPRHKVTEMGQEVTMRCQPILGHNTVFWYRQTMMQGLELLAYFRNRAPLDDSGMPKDRFSAEMPDATLATLKIQPSEPRDSAVYFCASGFGSSEAFFGQGTRLTVV.

Regarding this clone: One end of the junction does not line up with germline, which may come from a read error. The V call is TRBV11-2, the J call TRBJ1-2; TRBD1 aligns across 10 bases. Germline assignment: CDR1 SGHAT and CDR2 FQNNGV. The length of the CDR3 is 13 residues. CDR3 nucleotide sequence: TGTGCCAGCAGCCGTGGACAGGGGGGGTTTGGCTACTTC. Protein product: CASSRGQGGFGYF.

V is TRBV6-4 and J is TRBJ1-1; D is ambiguous. Germline V gene lookup returns CDR1 MRHNA and CDR2 SNTAGT. V was trimmed by 6 bases and J by 0 bases, leaving 11 bases between them. CDR3 length equals 14 residues. The CDR3 DNA sequence: TGTGCCAGCAGGCCAGGCCCCATGAACACTGAAGCTTTCTTT. Protein: CASRPGPMNTEAFF.

CDR3 amino acids: CASSLRIAGVETQYF. The DNA for the CDR3 is TGTGCCAGCAGCTTGCGAATAGCGGGGGTAGAGACCCAGTACTTC. The rearrangement uses TRBV5-7 and TRBJ2-5; 9 bases map to TRBD2. TRBV5-7 is assigned to the ORF class and has an uncertain function. CDR3 length: 15 amino acids. V lost 1 base, J lost 4 bases, and 5 bases stayed unmatched.

This rearrangement joins TRBV7-6 to TRBJ2-2, with D tentatively TRBD1 (6 bases). The CDR3 runs to 15 residues. V dropped 5 bases and J dropped 1 base, with 11 bases sitting between them. From germline, CDR1 is SGHVS and CDR2 FNYEAQ. The CDR3 region is CASSRRQENTGELFF. Written as DNA, the CDR3 is TGTGCCAGCAGCCGGAGACAGGAGAACACCGGGGAGCTGTTTTTT.

This sequence joins TRBV3-1 (or the pseudogene TRBV3-2) and TRBJ1-1; TRBD1 matches at 8 bases. This CDR3 spans 16 amino acids. J was trimmed by 1 base and V by 0 bases; bases with no gene match: 4. Germline V gives CDR1 LGHDT, CDR2 YNNKEL (reference sequence). The CDR3 region has the DNA TGTGCCAGCAGCCAAGATAGGACAGGGAGGAACACTGAAGCTTTCTTT. Protein: CASSQDRTGRNTEAFF.

This clone occurred once. The chain recombines TRBV5-1 with TRBJ2-1; 9 bases fit TRBD1. V was clipped by 0 bases and J by 4 bases; unmatched bases: 5. CDR3 length: 16 residues. Germline CDR1 SGHRS, CDR2 YFSETQ. CDR3 sequence reads: CASSLAEDRGYNEQFF. In DNA form, the CDR3 reads TGCGCCAGCAGCTTGGCCGAGGACAGGGGATACAATGAGCAGTTCTTC. The full variable domain, completed using reference TRBV5-1 and TRBJ2-1, is KAGVTQTPRYLIKTRGQQVTLSCSPISGHRSVSWYQQTPGQGLQFLFEYFSETQRNKGNFPGRFSGRQFSNSRSEMNVSTLELGDSALYLCASSLAEDRGYNEQFFGPGTRLTVL.

The V gene is TRBV12-3 or TRBV12-4, the J gene TRBJ2-4; D perhaps matches TRBD2 (6 bases). The CDR3 extends over 13 amino acids. The V end lost 2 bases, the J end lost 10 bases, and 12 bases lay between the germline ends. CDR3: CASSLREDAIQYF. CDR3 sequence (DNA): TGTGCCAGCAGTTTAAGGGAGGACGCGATTCAGTACTTC.

The chain carries TRBV12-5 and TRBJ1-1; tentative D call: TRBD1 (6 bases). Trimming left V 5 bases short and J 11 bases short, with 12 bases between. The CDR3 has 11 amino acids. Germline V CDR1 and CDR2: LGHNT, FRNRAP. CDR3 residues: CASGRGGEAFF. In nucleotides, the CDR3 is TGTGCTAGTGGTAGGGGGGGCGAGGCTTTCTTT.